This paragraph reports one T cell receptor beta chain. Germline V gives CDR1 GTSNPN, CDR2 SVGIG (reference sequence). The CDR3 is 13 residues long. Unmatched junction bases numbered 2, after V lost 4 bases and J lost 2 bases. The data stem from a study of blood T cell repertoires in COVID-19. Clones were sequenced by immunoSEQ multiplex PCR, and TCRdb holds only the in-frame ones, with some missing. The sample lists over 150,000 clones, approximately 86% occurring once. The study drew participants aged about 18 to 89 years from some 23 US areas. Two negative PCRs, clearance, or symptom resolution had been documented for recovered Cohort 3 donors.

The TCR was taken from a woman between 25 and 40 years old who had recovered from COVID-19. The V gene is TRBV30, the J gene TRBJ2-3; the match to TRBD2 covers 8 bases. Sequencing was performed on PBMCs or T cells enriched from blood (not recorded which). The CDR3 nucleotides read TGTGCCTGGACTAGCGGGTACACAGATACGCAGTATTTT. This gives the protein CAWTSGYTDTQYF. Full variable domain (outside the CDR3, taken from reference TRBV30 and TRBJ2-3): SQTIHQWPATLVQPVGSPLSLECTVEGTSNPNLYWYRQAAGRGLQLLFYSVGIGQISSEVPQNLSASRPQDRQFILSSKKLLLSDSGFYLCAWTSGYTDTQYFGPGTRLTVL.